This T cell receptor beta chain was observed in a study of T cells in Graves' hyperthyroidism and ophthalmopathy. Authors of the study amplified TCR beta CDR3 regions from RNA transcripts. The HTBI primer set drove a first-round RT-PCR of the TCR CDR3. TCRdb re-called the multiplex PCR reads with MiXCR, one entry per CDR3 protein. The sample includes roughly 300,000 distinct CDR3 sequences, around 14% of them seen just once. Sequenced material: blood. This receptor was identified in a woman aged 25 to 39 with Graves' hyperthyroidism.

The CDR3 DNA reads as TGTGCCAGTAGTTCCCGACAGGGAGGCCCCTACAATGAGCAGTTCTTC. This translates into CASSSRQGGPYNEQFF. This chain uses TRBV19 with TRBJ2-1, with a possible D match to TRBD1 (7 bases). CDR1 and CDR2 from the germline V gene are LNHDA and SQIVND (reference sequence). The CDR3 covers 16 residues. Trimming pared 5 bases from V and 2 bases from J, leaving 16 bases between.